This T cell receptor (beta chain) was sequenced during a study of T-cell memory formation after mild COVID-19. TCRdb re-called the 5' RACE reads through MiXCR, storing one row per CDR3 protein. The sample yields roughly 300,000 distinct CDR3 sequences, approximately 7.6% seen once. Trimming pared 4 bases from V and 4 bases from J, leaving 19 bases between. In germline, CDR1 is MGHRA, CDR2 YSYEKL. This CDR3 is built from 16 residues. Sequences were obtained from PBMCs or a T cell subset sorted from them (not recorded which). The gene calls are TRBV4-1 and TRBJ2-5, with D possibly being TRBD2 (5 bases). The clonotype originates from a man aged 18 to 35 who had mild COVID-19 (a few samples of this study predate the infection). Cell type and time point are not known. This CDR3 is CASSPTSWLAGETQYF. The CDR3 nucleotides read TGCGCCAGCAGCCCCACCTCCTGGCTGGCGGGAGAGACCCAGTACTTC.